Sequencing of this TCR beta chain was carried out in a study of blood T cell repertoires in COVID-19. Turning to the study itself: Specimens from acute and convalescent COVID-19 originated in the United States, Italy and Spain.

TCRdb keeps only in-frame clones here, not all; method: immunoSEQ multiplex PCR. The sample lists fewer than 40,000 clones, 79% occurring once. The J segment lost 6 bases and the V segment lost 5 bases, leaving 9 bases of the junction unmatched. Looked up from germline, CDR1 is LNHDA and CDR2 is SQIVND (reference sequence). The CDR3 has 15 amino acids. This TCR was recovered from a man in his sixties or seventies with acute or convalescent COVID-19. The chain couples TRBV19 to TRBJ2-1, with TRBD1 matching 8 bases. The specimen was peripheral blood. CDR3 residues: CASSVSGTGPNEQFF. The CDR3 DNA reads TGTGCCAGTAGTGTATCCGGGACAGGCCCCAATGAGCAGTTCTTC.